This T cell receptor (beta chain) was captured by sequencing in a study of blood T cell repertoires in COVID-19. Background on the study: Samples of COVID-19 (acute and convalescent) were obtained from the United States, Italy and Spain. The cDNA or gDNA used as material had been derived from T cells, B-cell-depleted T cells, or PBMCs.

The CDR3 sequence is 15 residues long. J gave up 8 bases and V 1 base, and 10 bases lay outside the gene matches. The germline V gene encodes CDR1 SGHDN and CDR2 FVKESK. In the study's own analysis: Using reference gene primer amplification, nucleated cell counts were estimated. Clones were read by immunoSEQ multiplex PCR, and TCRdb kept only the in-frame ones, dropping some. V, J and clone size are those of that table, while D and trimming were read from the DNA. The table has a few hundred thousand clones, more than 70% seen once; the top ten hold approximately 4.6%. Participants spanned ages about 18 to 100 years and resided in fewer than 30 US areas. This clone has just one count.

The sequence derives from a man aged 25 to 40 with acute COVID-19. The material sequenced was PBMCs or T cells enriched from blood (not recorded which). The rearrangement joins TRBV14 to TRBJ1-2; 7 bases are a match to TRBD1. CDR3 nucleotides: TGTGCCAGCAGCCAAGTGATCAGGGGGTTGCGGGGCTACACCTTC. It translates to CASSQVIRGLRGYTF. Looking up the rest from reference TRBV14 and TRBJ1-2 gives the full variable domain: EAGVTQFPSHSVIEKGQTVTLRCDPISGHDNLYWYRRVMGKEIKFLLHFVKESKQDESGMPNNRFLAERTGGTYSTLKVQPAELEDSGVYFCASSQVIRGLRGYTFGSGTRLTVV.